These 32 T cell receptor beta chains were all obtained from the same sample, sequenced in a study of cytomegalovirus exposure and HLA in healthy donors. Data came from immunoSEQ multiplex PCR; TCRdb stores just in-frame clones and leaves some out. Of some 56,000 clones listed, roughly 92% are singletons. The sample comprised PBMCs. Receptors originate from a man aged 18 to 30 in good health and CMV-seronegative.

The chain couples TRBV4-1 to TRBJ2-7; no definite D call. This CDR3 spans 14 amino acids. Trimming took 2 bases from V and 2 from J, leaving 10 bases between them. Germline loops: CDR1 MGHRA, CDR2 YSYEKL. The CDR3 nucleotides are TGCGCCAGCAGCCAACAATACTCCGCCTACGAGCAGTACTTC. Its protein product is CASSQQYSAYEQYF.

The chain carries TRBV19 and TRBJ2-5; 12 bases match TRBD1. Germline CDR1 LNHDA, CDR2 SQIVND (reference sequence). With V trimmed by 6 bases and J by 5 bases, 10 bases remained unmatched. This CDR3 has 16 amino acids. CDR3 bases: TGTGCCAGTAGGCCAGGGACAGGGGGCCTCCGGGAGACCCAGTACTTC. Its protein is CASRPGTGGLRETQYF.

This chain connects TRBV7-3 to TRBJ1-1; 10 nucleotides match TRBD1. Looked up from germline, CDR1 is SGHTA and CDR2 is FQGTGA. The V and J ends lost 1 base and 4 bases, in that order; junction bases with no gene match: 12. This CDR3 is built from 18 residues. This CDR3 reads CASSLSIGTGVYGTEAFF. CDR3 in DNA: TGTGCCAGCAGCTTAAGTATCGGGACAGGGGTTTATGGCACTGAAGCTTTCTTT.

The chain uses TRBV9 and TRBJ2-3; TRBD1 is a possible D gene (6 bases). V was clipped by 0 bases and J by 2 bases, with 13 bases between them. The CDR3 has 16 residues. Germline lookup yields CDR1 SGDLS and CDR2 YYNGEE. The DNA of the CDR3 is TGTGCCAGCAGCGTAGCGACAGGAACTATCACAGATACGCAGTATTTT. It is translated as CASSVATGTITDTQYF.

The chain is built from TRBV10-1 and TRBJ1-3; 11 bases are a match to TRBD1. V lost 6 bases and J lost 0; bases outside the gene matches: 10. This CDR3 comprises 18 residues. Germline-derived CDR1 and CDR2 are WNHNN and SYGVQD (reference sequence). The CDR3 DNA follows: TGCGCCAGCAGCAGGACAGGGGGCATAACAAACTCTGGAAACACCATATATTTT. Amino acid sequence: CASSRTGGITNSGNTIYF.

The chain recombines TRBV7-9 with TRBJ2-1; D is unclear. This CDR3 is 15 amino acids long. Germline CDR1 is SEHNR and CDR2 is FQNEAQ (reference sequence). V was shortened by 2 bases and J by 2 bases, with 10 bases between the two germline ends. CDR3 sequence: CASSLLEIAYNEQFF. The CDR3 nucleotides read TGTGCCAGCAGCTTACTGGAGATCGCCTACAATGAGCAGTTCTTC.

The chain links TRBV5-4 to TRBJ2-1, with D uncertain. Deletions cut 4 bases from V and 7 bases from J, with 18 bases between. Germline CDR1 and CDR2: SGHNT and YYREEE (reference sequence). The CDR3 is made up of 15 amino acids. CDR3: CASSRSTLSSNEQFF. CDR3 DNA: TGTGCCAGCAGCCGGTCCACCCTGAGTTCTAATGAGCAGTTCTTC.

This chain connects TRBV27 to TRBJ2-7; 8 nucleotides line up with TRBD1. Germline V gene sequence: CDR1 MNHEY, CDR2 SMNVEV (reference sequence). The V segment lost 5 bases and the J segment 6 bases; nucleotides outside the gene matches: 6. This CDR3 contains 13 residues. CDR3 bases: TGTGCCAGCAGTCCAGGACAGGGACTCGAGCAGTACTTC. Translating gives CASSPGQGLEQYF.

The chain joins TRBV5-5 to TRBJ2-7, with TRBD1 as a possible D gene (6 bases). CDR3 length: 13 residues. V dropped 3 bases and J dropped 8 bases, with 15 bases sitting between them. Germline assignment: CDR1 SGHKS and CDR2 YYEKEE (reference sequence). The CDR3 DNA reads as TGTGCCAGCAGCTCTTATGACAGGATCCAGCAGTACTTC. Protein sequence: CASSSYDRIQQYF.

The V call is TRBV5-1, the J call TRBJ1-4; 7 bases are shared with TRBD1. The V gene's germline CDR1 is SGHRS and CDR2 YFSETQ. V shed 4 bases, J shed 7 bases, and the junction held 7 bases outside the gene matches. The CDR3 totals 14 residues. The CDR3 reads CASSGDSLSEKLFF. The CDR3 DNA is TGCGCCAGCAGCGGGGACAGCTTGAGTGAAAAACTGTTTTTT.

The V and J genes are TRBV21-1 and TRBJ2-1; the listed D gene, TRBD2, was not tested against the DNA. TRBV21-1 counts as a pseudogene. This CDR3 has 15 amino acids. CDR3 loop: CASSPRDSQFNEQFF. The CDR3 coding sequence is TGTGCCAGCAGCCCCCGGGACTCTCAATTCAATGAGCAGTTCTTC.

The chain links TRBV6-1 to TRBJ2-4; TRBD1 matches at 9 bases. This CDR3 has 13 amino acids. Germline V CDR1 and CDR2: MNHNS, SASEGT. Trimming took 4 bases from V and 9 from J; bases not matched to a gene: 4. The CDR3: CASSADRGGIQYF. As DNA, the CDR3 is TGTGCCAGCAGTGCGGACAGGGGAGGCATTCAGTACTTC.

The chain employs TRBV5-1 and TRBJ2-3; D unresolved. The CDR3 sequence is 12 residues long. V was pared by 4 bases and J by 4 bases, with 7 bases between. Germline CDR1 and CDR2: SGHRS and YFSETQ. CDR3 region: CASSLESDTQYF. The DNA of the CDR3 is TGCGCCAGCAGCCTCGAGTCAGATACGCAGTATTTT. Variable domain in full (rest from reference TRBV5-1 and TRBJ2-3): KAGVTQTPRYLIKTRGQQVTLSCSPISGHRSVSWYQQTPGQGLQFLFEYFSETQRNKGNFPGRFSGRQFSNSRSEMNVSTLELGDSALYLCASSLESDTQYFGPGTRLTVL.

V and J are TRBV6-6 and TRBJ2-7; D may be TRBD1 (5 bases). The CDR3 is made up of 13 amino acids. The germline V gene has CDR1 MNHNY and CDR2 SVGAGI (reference sequence). Between the trimmed V and J ends, which lost 5 bases and 3 bases, there was a span of 11 bases. In DNA, the CDR3 is TGTGCCAGCAGTACGACAGCAAACTACGAGCAGTACTTC. Translating gives CASSTTANYEQYF.

The V call is TRBV27, the J call TRBJ2-1; 9 positions agree with TRBD2. In germline, CDR1 is MNHEY, CDR2 SMNVEV (reference sequence). J lost 5 bases, V lost 7 bases, and 12 bases had no gene match. This CDR3 has 16 residues. CDR3 region: CASTSRQTSGDNEQFF. CDR3 DNA: TGTGCCAGCACCTCGAGACAGACTAGCGGAGACAATGAGCAGTTCTTC.

This rearrangement joins TRBV18 to TRBJ2-7; TRBD2 matches 9 bases. Germline CDR1 and CDR2: KGHSH and LQKENI. This CDR3 spans 13 amino acids. V lost 6 bases to trimming and J lost 6 bases; unmatched junction nucleotides: 6. The DNA for the CDR3 is TGTGCCAGCTCGCTAGCGGGATTGAGCGAGCAGTACTTC. Its translation is CASSLAGLSEQYF.

The V gene is TRBV4-3, the J gene TRBJ2-1; 7 positions match TRBD1. Germline V lookup: CDR1 LGHNA, CDR2 YSLEER. The CDR3 is 15 amino acids. The junction had 2 bases not matched to a gene; V was cut back by 1 base and J by 2 bases. In DNA, the CDR3 is TGCGCCAGCAGCCAAGGACAGGGCCCCTACAATGAGCAGTTCTTC. Translating gives CASSQGQGPYNEQFF.

As regards this clone: Other DNA sequences in the sample encode the same CDR3. The V gene is TRBV27, the J gene TRBJ1-5; 10 bases map to TRBD1. This CDR3 is 17 amino acids long. Germline values: CDR1 MNHEY, CDR2 SMNVEV (reference sequence). V lost 0 bases to trimming and J lost 1 base; unmatched junction nucleotides: 3. The CDR3 sequence: CASSLSGDRGSNQPQHF. CDR3 nucleotide sequence: TGTGCCAGCAGTTTATCGGGGGACAGGGGAAGCAATCAGCCCCAGCATTTT.

The J gene is TRBJ2-2, the V gene TRBV6-5; 8 nucleotides line up with TRBD2. V lost 6 bases to trimming and J lost 0 bases; unmatched junction nucleotides: 3. The germline V gene encodes CDR1 MNHEY and CDR2 SVGAGI. The CDR3 has 15 residues. The CDR3 bases are TGTGCCAGCAGACAGGGACTAGCGAACACCGGGGAGCTGTTTTTT. Translating it yields CASRQGLANTGELFF.

In its sample, this clone was seen a few times. The chain employs TRBV10-3 and TRBJ2-2, with 9 positions matching TRBD1. Germline CDR1 ENHRY, CDR2 SYGVKD. The length of the CDR3 is 14 residues. The trim removed 6 bases at V and 3 bases at J, leaving 2 bases unmatched. In DNA form, the CDR3 reads TGTGCCATCAGGGGGGACAGGGACACCGGGGAGCTGTTTTTT. Protein sequence: CAIRGDRDTGELFF.

This rearrangement joins TRBV28 to TRBJ1-5; D gene unclear. V was pared by 3 bases and J by 3 bases, with 6 bases between. Germline CDR1 is MDHEN and CDR2 is SYDVKM. CDR3 size: 13 residues. The CDR3 sequence: CASSFSHNQPQHF. The CDR3 DNA reads as TGTGCCAGCAGTTTCAGTCACAATCAGCCCCAGCATTTT.

The gene calls are TRBV27 and TRBJ2-7; no clear D gene. V lost 2 bases, J lost 4 bases, and 18 bases lay in between. The CDR3 loop spans 16 amino acids. CDR1 MNHEY and CDR2 SMNVEV come from the germline V gene (reference sequence). CDR3 loop: CASSLSEAPQGYEQYF. DNA of the CDR3: TGTGCCAGCAGTTTAAGTGAAGCGCCTCAAGGATACGAGCAGTACTTC.

The chain combines TRBV7-2 with TRBJ2-6, with 12 bases lining up with TRBD2. Looked up from germline, CDR1 is SGHTA and CDR2 is FQGNSA. Trimming took 5 bases from V and 1 from J; bases not matched to a gene: 9. The CDR3 covers 19 residues. As DNA, the CDR3 is TGTGCCAGCAGCGTACCCGGACTAGCGGGACTATCTGGGGCCAACGTCCTGACTTTC. This translates into CASSVPGLAGLSGANVLTF.

Here the CDR3 DNA reads TGCGCCAGCAGCCTAGGAGGACTAGCGCTCTACGAGCAGTACTTC. This translates into CASSLGGLALYEQYF. The chain is built from TRBV5-1 and TRBJ2-7; 9 bases are shared with TRBD2. Germline-derived CDR1 and CDR2 are SGHRS and YFSETQ. The CDR3 runs to 15 residues. With V trimmed by 4 bases and J by 3 bases, 8 bases remained unmatched.

V is TRBV28 and J is TRBJ1-1; unclear D gene. This CDR3 spans 15 amino acids. The germline V and J ends were trimmed by 4 bases and 0 bases, with 12 bases remaining between them. The germline V gene has CDR1 MDHEN and CDR2 SYDVKM. The CDR3 is CASSCRCGLNTEAFF. CDR3 bases: TGTGCCAGCAGTTGCCGCTGCGGGTTGAACACTGAAGCTTTCTTT.

The chain carries TRBV18 and TRBJ2-1; D possibly corresponds to TRBD1 (5 bases). The V and J ends lost 4 bases and 9 bases respectively, with 7 bases between them. The CDR3 length is 11 residues. Germline V gene data show CDR1 as KGHSH and CDR2 as LQKENI. CDR3 DNA sequence: TGTGCCAGCTCACTCCAGGGTGAGCAGTTCTTC. This encodes CASSLQGEQFF.

V gene TRBV15 combines with J gene TRBJ2-5; D is unclear. Deletions cut 3 bases from V and 7 bases from J, with 15 bases between. The CDR3 covers 14 residues. Germline values: CDR1 LNHNV, CDR2 YYDKDF (reference sequence). CDR3 residues: CATSSAESWATQYF. CDR3 DNA sequence: TGTGCCACCAGCAGTGCCGAAAGCTGGGCGACCCAGTACTTC.

The chain recombines TRBV28 with TRBJ1-1, with D tentatively TRBD1 (6 bases). CDR3 length equals 13 residues. Germline V gene data show CDR1 as MDHEN and CDR2 as SYDVKM. The V end was cut by 3 bases, the J end by 11 bases, with 16 bases between. This CDR3 reads CASSLSGTLEAFF. Written as DNA, the CDR3 is TGTGCCAGCAGTTTGTCCGGGACACTCGAGGCTTTCTTT. Full variable domain (rest looked up from reference TRBV28 and TRBJ1-1): DVKVTQSSRYLVKRTGEKVFLECVQDMDHENMFWYRQDPGLGLRLIYFSYDVKMKEKGDIPEGYSVSREKKERFSLILESASTNQTSMYLCASSLSGTLEAFFGQGTRLTVV.

This clone is a singleton in its sample. The junction shows a germline mismatch at one end, possibly a read error. The rearrangement links TRBV19 to TRBJ1-2; the match to TRBD1 covers 7 bases. The CDR3 covers 16 residues. CDR1 is LNHDA, CDR2 SQIVND, per germline (reference sequence). CDR3 amino acids: CASSAGGLDTNYGYTF. Here the CDR3 DNA reads TGTGCTAGTAGCGCAGGGGGGCTCGACACTAACTATGGCTACACCTTC. Full variable domain (remainder filled in from reference TRBV19 and TRBJ1-2): DGGITQSPKYLFRKEGQNVTLSCEQNLNHDAMYWYRQDPGQGLRLIYYSQIVNDFQKGDIAEGYSVSREKKESFPLTVTSAQKNPTAFYLCASSAGGLDTNYGYTFGSGTRLTVV.

This clone showed up just once. The rearrangement joins TRBV7-6 to TRBJ2-5; D uncertain. The CDR3 contains 14 residues. The V and J ends lost 4 bases and 1 base respectively, with 10 bases between them. From germline, CDR1 is SGHVS and CDR2 FNYEAQ. The CDR3 loop is CASSSKSIQETQYF. The CDR3 DNA follows: TGTGCCAGCAGCTCCAAAAGCATCCAAGAGACCCAGTACTTC.

The chain joins TRBV13 to TRBJ2-1; 14 bases agree with TRBD2. The CDR3 length is 16 residues. V lost 4 bases to trimming and J lost 5 bases; unmatched junction nucleotides: 4. CDR1 is PRHDT, CDR2 FYEKMQ, per germline (reference sequence). Written as DNA, the CDR3 is TGTGCCAGCAGCTCACGGGGACTAGCGGGGGACAATGAGCAGTTCTTC. It codes for CASSSRGLAGDNEQFF.

This rearrangement joins TRBV28 to TRBJ2-2, with a possible D match to TRBD2 (6 bases). This CDR3 spans 15 amino acids. V lost 3 bases to trimming and J lost 6 bases, with 14 bases between them. In germline, CDR1 is MDHEN, CDR2 SYDVKM. CDR3 bases: TGTGCCAGCAGTTTTATCTCCAGGGAGGCCGGGGAGCTGTTTTTT. Translating gives CASSFISREAGELFF.